This T cell receptor (beta chain) was recorded in a study of T cells in localized non-small cell lung cancer. Study observations and caveats: Because researchers sequenced only one region of the tumor, heterogeneity is still possible.

TCRdb's copy holds only in-frame clones and misses some; the assay was immunoSEQ multiplex PCR. The profile shows over 30,000 clones, approximately 80% of them singletons. This CDR3 is built from 18 residues. In regard to this clone: Its antigen remains unknown. The same CDR3 also results from other DNA sequences found in this sample.

The TCR originated in an older male donor with stage II squamous cell lung carcinoma. The sequencing used peripheral blood, collected before any cancer treatment. The chain has TRBV21-1 and TRBJ2-1; TRBD2 is the table's D call and was not checked against the DNA. TRBV21-1 constitutes a pseudogene. CDR3 bases: TGTGCCAGCAGCAAGGTAGGGCCTAGCGGGCCACCCGACAATGAGCAGTTCTTC. It specifies CASSKVGPSGPPDNEQFF.